This entry lists 16 T cell receptor beta chains sequenced from one sample in a study of blood T cell repertoires in COVID-19 (dated by TCRdb to the early 2020s). Libraries were built with the immunoSEQ multiplex PCR assay. The source is immuneACCESS, and TCRdb retained only in-frame sequences with V and J called. Part of the clones is not carried over; for the studies checked, unresolved V genes explain less than half of this, and the remainder is unexplained. This sample lists 300,000 or so clones; 87% were detected once. 4.5% to 7% of the sample lies in the top ten. What was sequenced was PBMCs or T cells enriched from blood (not recorded which). The receptors were gathered from a woman younger than 45 who had recovered from COVID-19.

V and J are TRBV3-1 (or the pseudogene TRBV3-2) and TRBJ2-7; tentatively, D is TRBD2 (6 bases). Trimming took 8 bases from V and 0 from J, leaving 8 bases between them. This CDR3 comprises 12 residues. The germline CDR1 and CDR2 sequences are LGHDT and YNNKEL (reference sequence). CDR3 nucleotide sequence: TGTGCCAGCCGGGACTCCTCCTACGAGCAGTACTTC. Its translation is CASRDSSYEQYF.

The chain has TRBV5-1 and TRBJ1-5, with D hard to call. Trimming took 4 bases from V and 5 from J, leaving 16 bases between them. Germline values: CDR1 SGHRS, CDR2 YFSETQ. CDR3 length equals 15 residues. CDR3 amino acids: CASSLGVRGDQPQHF. In DNA form, the CDR3 reads TGCGCCAGCAGCCTCGGGGTTCGGGGAGATCAGCCCCAGCATTTT.

The V call is TRBV20-1, the J call TRBJ1-4; TRBD1 matches at 7 bases. The CDR3 has 15 residues. The germline gives CDR1 DFQATT, CDR2 SNEGSKA (reference sequence). V lost 3 bases, J lost 3 bases, and 7 bases stayed unmatched. This CDR3 reads CSASHRGTPNEKLFF. CDR3 sequence (DNA): TGCAGTGCTAGTCACAGGGGAACCCCTAATGAAAAACTGTTTTTT.

In DNA, the CDR3 is TGTGCCAGTAGTATTGGCCAGGGTTGGCGCAATCAGCCCCAGCATTTT. Its protein product is CASSIGQGWRNQPQHF. V gene TRBV19 combines with J gene TRBJ1-5, with a tentative D call TRBD1 (5 bases). Germline V gene lookup returns CDR1 LNHDA and CDR2 SQIVND (reference sequence). V was clipped by 3 bases and J by 2 bases, with 14 bases between them. The CDR3 is made up of 16 amino acids. The whole variable domain, remainder taken from reference TRBV19 and TRBJ1-5, is DGGITQSPKYLFRKEGQNVTLSCEQNLNHDAMYWYRQDPGQGLRLIYYSQIVNDFQKGDIAEGYSVSREKKESFPLTVTSAQKNPTAFYLCASSIGQGWRNQPQHFGDGTRLSIL.

V and J are TRBV23-1 and TRBJ1-5; D gene uncertain. TRBV23-1 is assigned to the ORF class and has an uncertain function. CDR3 size: 14 residues. V lost 6 bases to trimming and J lost 4 bases, with 13 bases between them. CDR3 in DNA: TGCGCCAGCAGCCGAAGGTCGGGGAATCAGCCCCAGCATTTT. Translation: CASSRRSGNQPQHF.

V and J are TRBV7-8 and TRBJ1-5; D not certain. V gave up 3 bases and J gave up 7 bases, with 10 bases separating them. The CDR3 consists of 13 residues. Germline V lookup: CDR1 SGHVS, CDR2 FQNEAQ. CDR3 protein: CASSFGLEQPQHF. CDR3 sequence (DNA): TGTGCCAGCAGCTTCGGACTGGAGCAGCCCCAGCATTTT.

The chain is built from TRBV6-5 and TRBJ2-7; 7 bases are a match to TRBD1. CDR3 length: 15 amino acids. Trimming removed 6 bases from V and 3 bases from J; junction bases left unmatched: 11. From germline, CDR1 is MNHEY and CDR2 SVGAGI. The CDR3 sequence is CASSYTWDSYYEQYF. In nucleotides, the CDR3 is TGTGCCAGCAGCTACACCTGGGACAGCTACTACGAGCAGTACTTC.

The CDR3 coding sequence is TGTGCCAGCAGCTTGGCCAGGGGGACAGGGGAAGGCTACACCTTC. Its protein is CASSLARGTGEGYTF. The chain joins TRBV5-6 to TRBJ1-2; TRBD1 matches 10 bases. CDR1 is SGHDT, CDR2 YYEEEE, per germline. This CDR3 contains 15 residues. Losses at the gene ends were 0 bases for V and 8 bases for J; bases not matched to a gene: 7.

The chain employs TRBV5-6 and TRBJ2-7; D might be TRBD1 (6 bases). Trimming pared 4 bases from V and 3 bases from J, leaving 8 bases between. The CDR3 covers 12 residues. Germline CDR1 is SGHDT and CDR2 is YYEEEE. The CDR3 DNA follows: TGTGCCAGCAGCGCACAGGGCTACGAGCAGTACTTC. This translates into CASSAQGYEQYF.

The chain has TRBV11-2 and TRBJ1-4; a possible D gene is TRBD1 (6 bases). The V gene's germline CDR1 is SGHAT and CDR2 FQNNGV. V was trimmed by 5 bases and J by 1 base, leaving 8 bases between them. The CDR3 is made up of 14 amino acids. This CDR3 reads CASSRGGTNEKLFF. The CDR3 nucleotides are TGTGCCAGCAGCAGGGGGGGAACTAATGAAAAACTGTTTTTT.

The rearrangement uses TRBV27 and TRBJ2-7; TRBD1 matches at 8 bases. The V and J ends lost 4 bases and 4 bases, in that order; junction bases with no gene match: 3. This CDR3 is built from 13 residues. CDR1 and CDR2 from the germline V gene are MNHEY and SMNVEV (reference sequence). CDR3 amino acids: CASSSQGAYEQYF. The CDR3 DNA is TGTGCCAGCAGTTCGCAGGGGGCTTACGAGCAGTACTTC.

The V call is TRBV15, the J call TRBJ1-6; D is perhaps TRBD1 (5 bases). Trimming removed 0 bases from V and 8 bases from J, with 14 bases in between. The length of the CDR3 is 16 residues. Germline CDR1 is LNHNV and CDR2 is YYDKDF (reference sequence). For the CDR3, the DNA is TGTGCCACCAGCAGAGATTTGGGGGGGACTCATTCACCCCTCCACTTT. It codes for CATSRDLGGTHSPLHF.

The V gene is TRBV7-9, the J gene TRBJ2-7; D might be TRBD1 (6 bases). Germline values: CDR1 SEHNR, CDR2 FQNEAQ (reference sequence). The CDR3 is 12 amino acids. V lost 7 bases to trimming and J lost 8 bases, with 15 bases between them. The CDR3 DNA reads as TGTGCCAGCATAGGACACAGGGAACAGCAGTACTTC. Protein sequence: CASIGHREQQYF.

The V and J genes are TRBV19 and TRBJ1-1; 7 bases are shared with TRBD1. Trimming at V came to 8 bases and at J to 5 bases, leaving 11 bases not matched to a gene. The CDR3 runs to 14 residues. Germline values: CDR1 LNHDA, CDR2 SQIVND (reference sequence). CDR3 residues: CASLDPTRGTEAFF. The CDR3 DNA follows: TGTGCCAGTTTGGACCCCACCAGGGGGACTGAAGCTTTCTTT.

This clone appeared once. The genes are TRBV5-1 and TRBJ1-1; TRBD1 aligns across 7 bases. Germline CDR1 SGHRS, CDR2 YFSETQ. V shed 4 bases and J 4 bases; nucleotides not matched to a gene: 4. The CDR3 loop spans 13 amino acids. The CDR3, as DNA: TGCGCCAGCAGCAACAGGGGAGGCACTGAAGCTTTCTTT. Translation: CASSNRGGTEAFF.

V and J are TRBV10-3 and TRBJ2-3, with a weak D call TRBD2 (5 bases). Germline V gene data show CDR1 as ENHRY and CDR2 as SYGVKD. The ends were cut back, 6 bases at V and 0 bases at J, with 10 bases in the middle. The CDR3 totals 14 residues. The CDR3 nucleotides read TGTGCCATCAGCGGAGGATCTAGCACAGATACGCAGTATTTT. Residues: CAISGGSSTDTQYF.